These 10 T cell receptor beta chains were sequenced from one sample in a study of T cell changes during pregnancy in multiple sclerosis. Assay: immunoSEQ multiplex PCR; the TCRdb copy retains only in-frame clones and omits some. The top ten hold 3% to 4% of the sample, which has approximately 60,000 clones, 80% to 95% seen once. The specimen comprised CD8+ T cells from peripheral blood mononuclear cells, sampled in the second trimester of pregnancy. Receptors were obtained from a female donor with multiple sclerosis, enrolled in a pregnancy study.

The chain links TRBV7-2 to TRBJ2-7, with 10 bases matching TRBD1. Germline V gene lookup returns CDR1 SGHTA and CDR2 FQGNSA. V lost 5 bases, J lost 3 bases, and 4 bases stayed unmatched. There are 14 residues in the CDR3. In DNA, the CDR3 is TGTGCCAGCAGCACCGGGACAGGGGACTACGAGCAGTACTTC. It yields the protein CASSTGTGDYEQYF.

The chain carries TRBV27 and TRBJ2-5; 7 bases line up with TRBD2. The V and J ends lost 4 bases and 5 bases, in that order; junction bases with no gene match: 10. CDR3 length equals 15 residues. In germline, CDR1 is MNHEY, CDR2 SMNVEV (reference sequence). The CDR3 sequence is CASSSLLAGVETQYF. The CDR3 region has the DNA TGTGCCAGCAGTTCCCTTTTGGCGGGAGTTGAGACCCAGTACTTC.

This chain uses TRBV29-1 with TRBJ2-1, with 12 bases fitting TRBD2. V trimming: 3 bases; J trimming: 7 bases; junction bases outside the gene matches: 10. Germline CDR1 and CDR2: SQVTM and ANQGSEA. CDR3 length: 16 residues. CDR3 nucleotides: TGCAGCGTTGATCGTTTACTAGGACTAGCGGGGAATGAGCAGTTCTTC. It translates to CSVDRLLGLAGNEQFF.

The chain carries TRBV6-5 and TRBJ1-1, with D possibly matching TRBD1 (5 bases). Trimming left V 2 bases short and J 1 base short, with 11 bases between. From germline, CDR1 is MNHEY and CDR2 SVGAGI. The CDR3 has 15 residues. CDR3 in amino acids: CASSYGAGWNTEAFF. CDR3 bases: TGTGCCAGCAGTTACGGGGCAGGGTGGAACACTGAAGCTTTCTTT.

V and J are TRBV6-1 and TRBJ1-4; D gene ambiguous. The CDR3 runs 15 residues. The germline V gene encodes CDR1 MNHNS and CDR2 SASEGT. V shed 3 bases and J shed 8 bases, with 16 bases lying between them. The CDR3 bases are TGTGCCAGCAGTGACGTTGTTTCGGGAAGCGAAAAACTGTTTTTT. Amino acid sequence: CASSDVVSGSEKLFF.

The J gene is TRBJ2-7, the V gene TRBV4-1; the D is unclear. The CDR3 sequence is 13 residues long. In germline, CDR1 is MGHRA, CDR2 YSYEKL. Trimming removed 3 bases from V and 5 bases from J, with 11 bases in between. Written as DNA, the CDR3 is TGCGCCAGCAGCCAGTACCGGGTGAACGAGCAGTACTTC. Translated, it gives CASSQYRVNEQYF.

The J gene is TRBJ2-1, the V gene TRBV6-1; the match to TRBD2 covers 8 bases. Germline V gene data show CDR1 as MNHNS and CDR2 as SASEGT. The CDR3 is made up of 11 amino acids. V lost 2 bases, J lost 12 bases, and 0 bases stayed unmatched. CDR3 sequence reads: CASSESGGQFF. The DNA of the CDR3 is TGTGCCAGCAGTGAAAGCGGGGGGCAGTTCTTC.

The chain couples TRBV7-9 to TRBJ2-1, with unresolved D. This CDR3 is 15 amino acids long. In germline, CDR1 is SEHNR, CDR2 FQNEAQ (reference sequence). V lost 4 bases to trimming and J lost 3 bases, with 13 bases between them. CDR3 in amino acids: CASSSTVSSYNEQFF. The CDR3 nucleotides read TGTGCCAGCAGCTCTACAGTTAGTAGCTACAATGAGCAGTTCTTC.

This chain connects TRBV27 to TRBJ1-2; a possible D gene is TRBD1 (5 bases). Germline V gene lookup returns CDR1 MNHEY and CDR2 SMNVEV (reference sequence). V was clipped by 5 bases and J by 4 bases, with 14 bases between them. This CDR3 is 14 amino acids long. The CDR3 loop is CASSPRALAYGYTF. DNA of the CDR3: TGTGCCAGCAGTCCCAGGGCCCTGGCCTATGGCTACACCTTC.

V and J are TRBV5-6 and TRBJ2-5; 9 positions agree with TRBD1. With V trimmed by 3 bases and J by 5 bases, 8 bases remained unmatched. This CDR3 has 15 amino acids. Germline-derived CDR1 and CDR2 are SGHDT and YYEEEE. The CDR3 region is CASSWGDRERETQYF. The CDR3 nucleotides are TGTGCCAGCAGCTGGGGGGACAGGGAAAGGGAGACCCAGTACTTC. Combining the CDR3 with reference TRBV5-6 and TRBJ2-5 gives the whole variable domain DAGVTQSPTHLIKTRGQQVTLRCSPKSGHDTVSWYQQALGQGPQFIFQYYEEEERQRGNFPDRFSGHQFPNYSSELNVNALLLGDSALYLCASSWGDRERETQYFGPGTRLLVL.